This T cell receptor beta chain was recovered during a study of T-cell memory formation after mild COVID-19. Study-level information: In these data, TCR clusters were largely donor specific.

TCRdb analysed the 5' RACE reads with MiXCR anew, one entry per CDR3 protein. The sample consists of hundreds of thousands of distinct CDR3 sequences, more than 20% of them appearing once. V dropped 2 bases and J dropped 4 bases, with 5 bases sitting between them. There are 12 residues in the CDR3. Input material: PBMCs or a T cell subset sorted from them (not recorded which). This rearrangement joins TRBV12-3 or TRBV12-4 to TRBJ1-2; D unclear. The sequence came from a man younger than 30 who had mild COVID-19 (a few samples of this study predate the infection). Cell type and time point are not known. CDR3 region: CASSLFSYGYTF. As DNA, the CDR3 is TGTGCCAGCAGTTTATTCAGCTATGGCTACACCTTC.